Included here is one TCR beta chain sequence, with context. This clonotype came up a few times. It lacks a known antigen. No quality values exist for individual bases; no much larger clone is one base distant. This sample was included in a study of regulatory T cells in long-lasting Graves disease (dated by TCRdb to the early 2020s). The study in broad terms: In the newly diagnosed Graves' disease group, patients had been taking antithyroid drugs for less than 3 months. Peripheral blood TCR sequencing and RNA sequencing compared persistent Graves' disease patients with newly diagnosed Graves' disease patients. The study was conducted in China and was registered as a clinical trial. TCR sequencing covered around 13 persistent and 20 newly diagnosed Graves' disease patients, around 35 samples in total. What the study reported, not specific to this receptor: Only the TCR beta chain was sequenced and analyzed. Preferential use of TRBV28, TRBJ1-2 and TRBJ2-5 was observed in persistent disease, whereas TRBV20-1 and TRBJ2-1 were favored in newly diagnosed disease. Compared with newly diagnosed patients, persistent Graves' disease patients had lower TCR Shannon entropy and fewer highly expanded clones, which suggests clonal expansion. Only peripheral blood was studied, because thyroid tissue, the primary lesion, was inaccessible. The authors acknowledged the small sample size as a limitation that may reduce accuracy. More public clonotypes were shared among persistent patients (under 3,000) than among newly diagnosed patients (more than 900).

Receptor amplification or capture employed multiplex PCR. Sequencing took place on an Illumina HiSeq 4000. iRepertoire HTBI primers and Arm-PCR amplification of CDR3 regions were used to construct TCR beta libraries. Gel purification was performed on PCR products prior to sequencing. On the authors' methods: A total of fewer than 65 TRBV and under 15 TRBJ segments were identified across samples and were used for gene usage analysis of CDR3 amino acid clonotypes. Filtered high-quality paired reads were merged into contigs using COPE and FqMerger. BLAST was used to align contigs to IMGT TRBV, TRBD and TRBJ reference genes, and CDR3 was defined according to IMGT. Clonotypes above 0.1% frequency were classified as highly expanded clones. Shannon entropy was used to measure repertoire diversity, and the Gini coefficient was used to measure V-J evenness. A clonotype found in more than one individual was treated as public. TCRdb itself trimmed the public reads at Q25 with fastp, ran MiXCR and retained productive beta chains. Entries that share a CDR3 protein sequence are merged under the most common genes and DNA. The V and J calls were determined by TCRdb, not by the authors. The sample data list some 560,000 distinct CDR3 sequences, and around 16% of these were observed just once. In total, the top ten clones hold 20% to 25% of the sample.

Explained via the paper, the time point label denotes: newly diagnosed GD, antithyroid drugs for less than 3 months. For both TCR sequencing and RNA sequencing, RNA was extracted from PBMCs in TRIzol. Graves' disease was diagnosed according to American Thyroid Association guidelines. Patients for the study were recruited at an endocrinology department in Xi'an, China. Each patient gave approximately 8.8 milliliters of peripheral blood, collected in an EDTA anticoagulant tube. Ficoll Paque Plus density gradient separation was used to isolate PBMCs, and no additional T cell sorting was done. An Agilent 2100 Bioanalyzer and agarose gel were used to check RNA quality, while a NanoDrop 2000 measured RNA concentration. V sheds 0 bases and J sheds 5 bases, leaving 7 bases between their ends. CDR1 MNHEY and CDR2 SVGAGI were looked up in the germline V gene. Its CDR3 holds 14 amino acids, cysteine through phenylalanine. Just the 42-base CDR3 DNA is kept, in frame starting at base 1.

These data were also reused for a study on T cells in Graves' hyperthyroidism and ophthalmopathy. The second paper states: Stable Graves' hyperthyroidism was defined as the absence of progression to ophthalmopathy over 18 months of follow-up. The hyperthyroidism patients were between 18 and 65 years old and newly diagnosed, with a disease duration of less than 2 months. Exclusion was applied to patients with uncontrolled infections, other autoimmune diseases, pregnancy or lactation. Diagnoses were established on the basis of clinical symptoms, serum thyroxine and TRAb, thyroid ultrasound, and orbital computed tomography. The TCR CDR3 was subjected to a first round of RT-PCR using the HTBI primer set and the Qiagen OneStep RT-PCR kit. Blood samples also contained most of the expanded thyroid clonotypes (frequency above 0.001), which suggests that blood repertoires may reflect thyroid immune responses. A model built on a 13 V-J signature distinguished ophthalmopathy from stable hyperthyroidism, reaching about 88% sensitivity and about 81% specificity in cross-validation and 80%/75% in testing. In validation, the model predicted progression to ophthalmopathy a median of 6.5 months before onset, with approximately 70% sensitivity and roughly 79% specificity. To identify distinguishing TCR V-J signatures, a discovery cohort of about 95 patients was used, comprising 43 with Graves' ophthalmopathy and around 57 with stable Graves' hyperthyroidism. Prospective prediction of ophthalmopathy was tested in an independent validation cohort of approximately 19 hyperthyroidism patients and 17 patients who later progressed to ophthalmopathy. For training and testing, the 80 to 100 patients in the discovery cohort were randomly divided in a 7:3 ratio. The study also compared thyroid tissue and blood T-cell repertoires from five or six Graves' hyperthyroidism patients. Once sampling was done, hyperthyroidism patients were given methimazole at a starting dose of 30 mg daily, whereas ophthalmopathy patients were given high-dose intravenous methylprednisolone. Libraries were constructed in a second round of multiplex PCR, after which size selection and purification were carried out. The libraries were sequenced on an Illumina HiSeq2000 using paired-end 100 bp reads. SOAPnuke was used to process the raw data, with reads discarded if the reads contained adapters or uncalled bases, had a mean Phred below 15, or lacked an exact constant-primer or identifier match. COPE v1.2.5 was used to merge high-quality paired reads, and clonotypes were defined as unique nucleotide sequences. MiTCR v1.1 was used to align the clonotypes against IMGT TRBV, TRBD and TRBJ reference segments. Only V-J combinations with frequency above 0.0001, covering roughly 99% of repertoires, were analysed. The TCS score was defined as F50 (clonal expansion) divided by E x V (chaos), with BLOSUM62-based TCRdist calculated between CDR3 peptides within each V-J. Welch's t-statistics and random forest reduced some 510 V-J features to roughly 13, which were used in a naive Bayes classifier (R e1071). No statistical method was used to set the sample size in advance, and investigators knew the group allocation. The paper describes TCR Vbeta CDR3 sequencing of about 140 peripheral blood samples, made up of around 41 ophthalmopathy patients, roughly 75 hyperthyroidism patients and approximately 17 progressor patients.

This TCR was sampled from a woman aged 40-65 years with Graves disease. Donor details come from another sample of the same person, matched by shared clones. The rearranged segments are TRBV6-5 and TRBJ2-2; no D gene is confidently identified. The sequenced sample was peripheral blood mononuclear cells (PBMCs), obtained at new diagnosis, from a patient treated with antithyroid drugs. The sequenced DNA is TGTGCCAGCAGTTACTCCCGAGCGACCGGGGAGCTGTTTTTT. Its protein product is CASSYSRATGELFF.